The 28 T cell receptor beta chains reported below all come from one sample, sequenced in a study of cytomegalovirus exposure and HLA in healthy donors (dated by TCRdb to 2016 to 2017). Libraries were prepared through the immunoSEQ multiplex PCR assay. For the multiplex PCR, a mixture combining 60 forward primers for TCR Vbeta segments and 13 reverse primers for TCR Jbeta segments was used. TCRdb took this table from immuneACCESS and kept in-frame rearrangements with V and J called. Such tables lack part of the clones; where checked against another copy, unresolved V genes explain under half of the gap, and the rest is unexplained. The sample table holds 140,000 or so clones, of which 76% were seen once. The ten largest clones take up 1.5% to 2% of the sample. Sequenced material: PBMCs. Receptors were obtained from a woman in her thirties or forties in good health and CMV-seronegative.

The chain has TRBV7-9 and TRBJ1-4; the D gene is possibly TRBD1 (5 bases). Trimming removed 4 bases from V and 12 bases from J, with 12 bases in between. The CDR3 covers 12 residues. Germline assignment: CDR1 SEHNR and CDR2 FQNEAQ (reference sequence). The CDR3 coding sequence is TGTGCCAGCAGCTCCGGAGGGGTAGAACTGTTTTTT. It translates to CASSSGGVELFF.

A few counts support this clone. The chain employs TRBV5-1 and TRBJ2-7, with 7 nucleotides matching TRBD2. Germline assignment: CDR1 SGHRS and CDR2 YFSETQ. The CDR3 has 16 amino acids. V dropped 4 bases and J dropped 4; count of bases not matched to a gene: 14. CDR3: CASSPGWGRAQYEQYF. The CDR3 DNA sequence: TGCGCCAGCAGCCCGGGGTGGGGGAGGGCCCAATACGAGCAGTACTTC.

The CDR3 DNA is TGTGCCAGCAGTGAGGGCTCTTGGTACAATGAGCAGTTCTTC. It translates to CASSEGSWYNEQFF. The chain carries TRBV28 and TRBJ2-1, with D tentatively TRBD2 (5 bases). The ends were cut back, 5 bases at V and 4 bases at J, with 12 bases in the middle. CDR1 is MDHEN and CDR2 is SYDVKM in the germline V gene. The CDR3 totals 14 residues.

In its sample, this clone was seen a few times. V usage is TRBV27 and J usage is TRBJ1-4; 9 positions match TRBD1. Germline values: CDR1 MNHEY, CDR2 SMNVEV (reference sequence). CDR3 size: 15 residues. After removal of 0 bases from V and 6 bases from J, the junction contained 2 bases not matched to a gene. CDR3 sequence: CASSLSGTGHEKLFF. The CDR3 coding sequence is TGTGCCAGCAGTTTATCCGGGACAGGGCATGAAAAACTGTTTTTT.

The rearrangement links TRBV5-5 to TRBJ1-2; no clear D gene. With 1 base removed from V and 1 base from J, the gap between germline ends came to 8 bases. The length of the CDR3 is 14 residues. Germline CDR1 is SGHKS and CDR2 is YYEKEE (reference sequence). The chain's CDR3 is CASSLSRGNYGYTF. The CDR3 region has the DNA TGTGCCAGCAGCTTGTCGCGGGGTAACTATGGCTACACCTTC.

The chain has TRBV11-2 and TRBJ1-2; TRBD1 is a possible D gene (6 bases). Germline assignment: CDR1 SGHAT and CDR2 FQNNGV. V shed 3 bases and J shed 2 bases, with 13 bases lying between them. The CDR3 sequence is 15 residues long. The CDR3 sequence: CASSFTGGRNYGYTF. The CDR3 DNA is TGTGCCAGCAGCTTTACGGGGGGGCGCAACTATGGCTACACCTTC.

The V call is TRBV4-1, the J call TRBJ1-3; TRBD1 might be the D (5 bases). The CDR3 has 17 amino acids. CDR1 is MGHRA, CDR2 YSYEKL, per germline. The V end was cut by 1 base, the J end by 0 bases, with 13 bases between. This chain's CDR3 is CASSQGSAGHSGNTIYF. The CDR3 bases are TGCGCCAGCAGCCAAGGGAGCGCCGGACACTCTGGAAACACCATATATTTT.

J is TRBJ1-4 and V is TRBV4-1, with 7 bases aligning to TRBD1. The CDR3 is 18 residues long. Germline lookup yields CDR1 MGHRA and CDR2 YSYEKL. V lost 0 bases and J lost 7; bases outside the gene matches: 14. The CDR3 coding sequence is TGCGCCAGCAGCCAAGATCACCTGCTTAGGGGGACAGTTGAAAAACTGTTTTTT. Protein: CASSQDHLLRGTVEKLFF.

This sequence joins TRBV27 and TRBJ2-7, with a weak D call TRBD2 (5 bases). Germline V lookup: CDR1 MNHEY, CDR2 SMNVEV (reference sequence). The V end lost 0 bases, the J end lost 6 bases, and 12 bases lay between the germline ends. The CDR3 has 14 residues. Here the CDR3 DNA reads TGTGCCAGCAGTTTATCAGGGCATGGAGGCGAGCAGTACTTC. Amino acid sequence: CASSLSGHGGEQYF.

The gene calls are TRBV5-5 and TRBJ1-1; D is possibly TRBD1 (5 bases). Germline V CDR1 and CDR2: SGHKS, YYEKEE (reference sequence). V lost 5 bases to trimming and J lost 1 base, with 12 bases between them. The CDR3 is made up of 14 amino acids. This CDR3 reads CASRPGGGNTEAFF. The CDR3 DNA sequence: TGTGCCAGCAGGCCTGGCGGGGGGAACACTGAAGCTTTCTTT.

J is TRBJ1-2 and V is TRBV2; 9 bases map to TRBD1. After removal of 4 bases from V and 2 bases from J, the junction contained 14 bases not matched to a gene. CDR1 SNHLY and CDR2 FYNNEI come from the germline V gene. CDR3 length: 18 residues. The CDR3 sequence: CASSALVATGGGNYGYTF. The CDR3 DNA reads TGTGCCAGCAGTGCACTTGTCGCGACAGGGGGAGGCAACTATGGCTACACCTTC.

This chain connects TRBV4-2 to TRBJ2-7, with 7 nucleotides matching TRBD2. J gave up 1 base and V 0 bases, and 9 bases lay outside the gene matches. CDR3 length equals 17 residues. The V gene's germline CDR1 is LGHNA and CDR2 YNFKEQ. The chain's CDR3 is CASSQDLERGRSYEQYF. The CDR3, as DNA: TGTGCCAGCAGCCAAGATCTTGAGCGGGGTAGATCCTACGAGCAGTACTTC.

The gene calls are TRBV19 and TRBJ2-2; possible D gene TRBD2, 6 bases. V lost 7 bases, J lost 0 bases, and 12 bases lay in between. The germline V gene encodes CDR1 LNHDA and CDR2 SQIVND (reference sequence). The CDR3 contains 15 residues. As DNA, the CDR3 is TGTGCCAGTATGCGGGGACTCGCGAACACCGGGGAGCTGTTTTTT. It translates to CASMRGLANTGELFF.

The rearrangement joins TRBV28 to TRBJ2-7, with 11 bases matching TRBD2. The germline CDR1 and CDR2 sequences are MDHEN and SYDVKM. This CDR3 has 18 amino acids. V lost 4 bases to trimming and J lost 3 bases; unmatched junction nucleotides: 14. The CDR3 DNA is TGTGCCAGCAGTTCCTACGCCTCCCCGGGACTAGCGGTCTACGAGCAGTACTTC. This sequence encodes CASSSYASPGLAVYEQYF. The complete variable domain, with remaining parts taken from reference TRBV28 and TRBJ2-7, reads DVKVTQSSRYLVKRTGEKVFLECVQDMDHENMFWYRQDPGLGLRLIYFSYDVKMKEKGDIPEGYSVSREKKERFSLILESASTNQTSMYLCASSSYASPGLAVYEQYFGPGTRLTVT.

On this clone itself: One end of the junction is discordant with germline, which a read error may explain. The chain joins TRBV7-9 to TRBJ2-3; weak D call: TRBD2 (6 bases). Germline lookup yields CDR1 SEHNR and CDR2 FQNEAQ (reference sequence). The CDR3 totals 15 residues. The CDR3 reads CSSSLAIADTDTQYF. The CDR3 DNA reads as TGTTCCAGCAGCTTAGCCATAGCGGATACAGATACGCAGTATTTT.

This clone was seen a handful of times. The V call is TRBV5-1, the J call TRBJ1-5, with 7 bases lining up with TRBD1. CDR3 length: 15 residues. V dropped 0 bases and J dropped 4; count of bases not matched to a gene: 4. Germline CDR1 reads SGHRS; CDR2 reads YFSETQ. The CDR3 region has the DNA TGCGCCAGCAGCTTGGAGGGGGCAGAAAATCAGCCCCAGCATTTT. Protein sequence: CASSLEGAENQPQHF.

This chain uses TRBV27 with TRBJ2-3, with D possibly TRBD1 on 5 matching bases. CDR3 length: 15 residues. CDR1 is MNHEY and CDR2 is SMNVEV in the germline V gene (reference sequence). Trimming took 2 bases from V and 2 from J, leaving 11 bases between them. In DNA, the CDR3 is TGTGCCAGCAGTTTACAGGGTTTTGACACAGATACGCAGTATTTT. Encoded protein: CASSLQGFDTDTQYF.

The rearrangement joins TRBV18 to TRBJ1-4; 8 bases are shared with TRBD1. V lost 3 bases, J lost 3 bases, and 3 bases stayed unmatched. Per the germline V gene, CDR1 is KGHSH and CDR2 is LQKENI. The CDR3 has 15 residues. CDR3 sequence reads: CASSPTGGPNEKLFF. The CDR3 nucleotides are TGTGCCAGCTCACCTACAGGGGGACCTAATGAAAAACTGTTTTTT.

The chain uses TRBV30 and TRBJ2-1, with 7 positions matching TRBD2. In germline, CDR1 is GTSNPN, CDR2 SVGIG (reference sequence). Unmatched junction bases numbered 14, after V lost 8 bases and J lost 7 bases. The CDR3 length is 14 residues. The CDR3 region has the DNA TGTGCCCGGCAGGCTCTCCGGGGAGGGAATGAGCAGTTCTTC. As protein: CARQALRGGNEQFF. Full variable domain (outside the CDR3, taken from reference TRBV30 and TRBJ2-1): SQTIHQWPATLVQPVGSPLSLECTVEGTSNPNLYWYRQAAGRGLQLLFYSVGIGQISSEVPQNLSASRPQDRQFILSSKKLLLSDSGFYLCARQALRGGNEQFFGPGTRLTVL.

Only one count was recorded for this clone. The chain combines TRBV5-1 with TRBJ2-1, with 8 nucleotides matching TRBD1. The trim removed 4 bases at V and 7 bases at J, leaving 10 bases unmatched. Germline loops: CDR1 SGHRS, CDR2 YFSETQ. This CDR3 has 15 residues. The CDR3 nucleotides read TGCGCCAGCAGCCCCCCCGGACAGGGTATTAATGAGCAGTTCTTC. This sequence encodes CASSPPGQGINEQFF. Combining the CDR3 with reference TRBV5-1 and TRBJ2-1 gives the whole variable domain KAGVTQTPRYLIKTRGQQVTLSCSPISGHRSVSWYQQTPGQGLQFLFEYFSETQRNKGNFPGRFSGRQFSNSRSEMNVSTLELGDSALYLCASSPPGQGINEQFFGPGTRLTVL.

This clone was seen once. The V call is TRBV7-9, the J call TRBJ2-5; 12 bases are shared with TRBD2. Trimming removed 3 bases from V and 5 bases from J; junction bases left unmatched: 10. The CDR3 extends over 17 amino acids. Germline V gene sequence: CDR1 SEHNR, CDR2 FQNEAQ (reference sequence). The CDR3 nucleotides are TGTGCCAGCAGCTTTCCCCCCCTAGCGGGGGGGCGGGAGACCCAGTACTTC. As protein: CASSFPPLAGGRETQYF. Drawing the rest from reference TRBV7-9 and TRBJ2-5, the complete variable domain is DTGVSQNPRHKITKRGQNVTFRCDPISEHNRLYWYRQTLGQGPEFLTYFQNEAQLEKSRLLSDRFSAERPKGSFSTLEIQRTEQGDSAMYLCASSFPPLAGGRETQYFGPGTRLLVL.

The chain recombines TRBV6-1 with TRBJ1-2; 7 nucleotides line up with TRBD1. The junction had 4 bases not matched to a gene; V was cut back by 6 bases and J by 6 bases. Germline V gene sequence: CDR1 MNHNS, CDR2 SASEGT. The CDR3 is made up of 12 amino acids. Here the CDR3 reads CASRGGGHGYTF. CDR3 bases: TGTGCCAGCAGAGGGGGCGGTCATGGCTACACCTTC.

This chain uses TRBV18 with TRBJ1-1, with 7 bases fitting TRBD1. The CDR3 consists of 11 residues. Trimming at V came to 4 bases and at J to 7 bases, leaving 0 bases not matched to a gene. Germline V gene data show CDR1 as KGHSH and CDR2 as LQKENI. CDR3 coding DNA: TGTGCCAGCTCACGGGACAGTGAAGCTTTCTTT. Translated: CASSRDSEAFF.

J is TRBJ2-3 and V is TRBV27; D might be TRBD1 (6 bases). The V end lost 6 bases, the J end lost 0 bases, and 13 bases lay between the germline ends. The germline CDR1 and CDR2 sequences are MNHEY and SMNVEV (reference sequence). This CDR3 spans 15 amino acids. CDR3 amino acids: CASRAGTHSTDTQYF. DNA for the CDR3: TGTGCCAGCAGGGCTGGGACACATAGCACAGATACGCAGTATTTT.

The gene calls are TRBV7-9 and TRBJ2-5; 9 bases are a match to TRBD1. V trimming: 1 base; J trimming: 1 base; junction bases outside the gene matches: 7. Germline CDR1 SEHNR, CDR2 FQNEAQ (reference sequence). The length of the CDR3 is 17 residues. DNA for the CDR3: TGTGCCAGCAGCTTAGGTCTGGACAGGGGCTTCCAAGAGACCCAGTACTTC. Residues: CASSLGLDRGFQETQYF.

This clone was seen a few times. V is TRBV18 and J is TRBJ2-1, with 9 nucleotides matching TRBD1. With V trimmed by 3 bases and J by 6 bases, 9 bases remained unmatched. CDR3 size: 16 residues. Germline V lookup: CDR1 KGHSH, CDR2 LQKENI. The CDR3 nucleotides are TGTGCCAGCTCACCCCCTGGACAGGGGATTAGCAATGAGCAGTTCTTC. Residues: CASSPPGQGISNEQFF.

Regarding this clone: It is unclear where the CDR3 begins or ends on the DNA, so no DNA is shown, and the CDR3 is as TCRdb lists it. The chain is built from TRBV21-1 and TRBJ2-2; the table gives TRBD1 as D, unverified against the DNA. TRBV21-1 is listed as a pseudogene. The CDR3 numbers 16 amino acids, ends counted. The CDR3: CASSKVGTGNTGELFF.

This clone showed up just a few times. This sequence joins TRBV13 and TRBJ1-1; D is unresolved. The germline V and J ends were trimmed by 4 bases and 5 bases, with 8 bases remaining between them. CDR1 PRHDT and CDR2 FYEKMQ come from the germline V gene (reference sequence). This CDR3 has 12 amino acids. This CDR3 is CASSSRMTEAFF. CDR3 coding DNA: TGTGCCAGCAGCTCTAGGATGACTGAAGCTTTCTTT. Full variable domain (missing parts from reference TRBV13 and TRBJ1-1): AAGVIQSPRHLIKEKRETATLKCYPIPRHDTVYWYQQGPGQDPQFLISFYEKMQSDKGSIPDRFSAQQFSDYHSELNMSSLELGDSALYFCASSSRMTEAFFGQGTRLTVV.